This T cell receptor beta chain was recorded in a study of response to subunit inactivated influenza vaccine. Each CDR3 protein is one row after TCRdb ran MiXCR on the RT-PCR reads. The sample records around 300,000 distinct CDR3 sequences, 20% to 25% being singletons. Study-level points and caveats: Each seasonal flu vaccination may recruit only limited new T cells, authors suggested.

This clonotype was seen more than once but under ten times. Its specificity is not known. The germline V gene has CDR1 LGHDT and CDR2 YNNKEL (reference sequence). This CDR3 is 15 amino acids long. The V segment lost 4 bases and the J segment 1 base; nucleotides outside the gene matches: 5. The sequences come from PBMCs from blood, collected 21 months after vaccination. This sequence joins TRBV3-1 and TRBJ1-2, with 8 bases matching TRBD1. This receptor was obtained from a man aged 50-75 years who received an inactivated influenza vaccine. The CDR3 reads CASSPFGQGNYGYTF. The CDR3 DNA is TGTGCCAGCAGCCCCTTTGGACAGGGTAACTATGGCTACACCTTC. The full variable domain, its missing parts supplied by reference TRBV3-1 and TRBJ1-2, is DTAVSQTPKYLVTQMGNDKSIKCEQNLGHDTMYWYKQDSKKFLKIMFSYNNKELIINETVPNRFSPKSPDKAHLNLHINSLELGDSAVYFCASSPFGQGNYGYTFGSGTRLTVV.